Below are 6 T cell receptor beta chains sequenced from a single sample in a study of cytotoxic CD8 clonotypes in ibrutinib-treated CLL. Produced via immunoSEQ multiplex PCR; TCRdb's table is partial and in-frame only. The sample contains approximately 46,000 clones, roughly 69% of which appear only once. The sample here was PBMCs, taken after 12 months of ibrutinib treatment. The receptor set was obtained from a human donor with chronic lymphocytic leukemia.

The rearrangement links TRBV7-9 to TRBJ2-2; 10 positions agree with TRBD2. The CDR3 is 18 amino acids. V was pared by 3 bases and J by 3 bases, with 10 bases of the junction left unmatched. CDR1 and CDR2 from the germline V gene are SEHNR and FQNEAQ (reference sequence). The CDR3 loop is CASSFGIRTSGYTGELFF. CDR3 DNA: TGTGCCAGCAGCTTTGGGATTCGGACTAGCGGATACACCGGGGAGCTGTTTTTT.

This clone was found a few times. This chain links TRBV10-3 with TRBJ1-2; D is possibly TRBD1 (5 bases). Germline loops: CDR1 ENHRY, CDR2 SYGVKD. Trimming removed 8 bases at V and 3 bases at J, with 13 bases between. This CDR3 is 13 amino acids long. Written as DNA, the CDR3 is TGTGCCATCCAAGGACAAGGCGACTATGGCTACACCTTC. This translates into CAIQGQGDYGYTF.

This clone was recorded only once. The rearrangement uses TRBV5-4 and TRBJ1-5; 9 nucleotides line up with TRBD1. Germline CDR1 reads SGHNT; CDR2 reads YYREEE (reference sequence). CDR3 length: 14 amino acids. The V gene end was trimmed by 5 bases and the J gene end by 0 bases; junction bases not matched to a gene: 0. The CDR3: CASRGQGSNQPQHF. The CDR3 DNA reads TGTGCCAGCAGGGGACAGGGTAGCAATCAGCCCCAGCATTTT. Filled out from reference TRBV5-4 and TRBJ1-5, the complete variable domain reads ETGVTQSPTHLIKTRGQQVTLRCSSQSGHNTVSWYQQALGQGPQFIFQYYREEENGRGNFPPRFSGLQFPNYSSELNVNALELDDSALYLCASRGQGSNQPQHFGDGTRLSIL.

The chain carries TRBV7-2 and TRBJ2-2; the D gene is possibly TRBD1 (6 bases). The V gene lost 3 bases and the J gene lost 7 bases, with 15 bases spanning the gap. The CDR3 loop spans 15 amino acids. CDR1 is SGHTA and CDR2 is FQGNSA in the germline V gene. CDR3 sequence (DNA): TGTGCCAGCAGCTTGTCTCTTGGACAGAACGGGGAGCTGTTTTTT. Amino acids: CASSLSLGQNGELFF.

The V and J genes are TRBV5-1 and TRBJ2-3, with D tentatively TRBD1 (5 bases). Germline assignment: CDR1 SGHRS and CDR2 YFSETQ. The CDR3 is 13 amino acids. V lost 0 bases to trimming and J lost 6 bases, with 8 bases between them. The CDR3 spells CASSLEGWDTQYF. The CDR3 region has the DNA TGCGCCAGCAGCTTGGAGGGGTGGGATACGCAGTATTTT.

This chain joins TRBV14 and TRBJ2-5; TRBD1 matches 8 bases. From germline, CDR1 is SGHDN and CDR2 FVKESK. V lost 2 bases to trimming and J lost 5 bases; unmatched junction nucleotides: 7. This CDR3 has 15 residues. DNA of the CDR3: TGTGCCAGCAGCCAACAGGGGGCGTTGGAGGAGACCCAGTACTTC. It translates to CASSQQGALEETQYF.